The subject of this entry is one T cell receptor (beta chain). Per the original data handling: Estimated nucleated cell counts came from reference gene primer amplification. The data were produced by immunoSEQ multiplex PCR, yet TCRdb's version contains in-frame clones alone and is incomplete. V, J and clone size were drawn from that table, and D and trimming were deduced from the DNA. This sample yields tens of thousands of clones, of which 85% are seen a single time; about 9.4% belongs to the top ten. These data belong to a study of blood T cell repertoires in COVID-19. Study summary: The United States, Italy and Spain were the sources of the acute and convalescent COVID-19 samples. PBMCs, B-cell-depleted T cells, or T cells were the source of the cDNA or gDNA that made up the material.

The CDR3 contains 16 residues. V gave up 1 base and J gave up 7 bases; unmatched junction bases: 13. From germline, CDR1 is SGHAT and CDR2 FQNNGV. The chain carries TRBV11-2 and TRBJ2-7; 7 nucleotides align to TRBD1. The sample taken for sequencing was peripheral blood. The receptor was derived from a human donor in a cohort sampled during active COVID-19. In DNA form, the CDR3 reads TGTGCCAGCAGCTTAGGAGGGGGCCCCCAAATGGGGGAGCAGTACTTC. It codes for CASSLGGGPQMGEQYF.